This T cell receptor (beta chain) appears in the sequencing data of a study of blood T cell repertoires in COVID-19. Germline CDR1 is MNHEY and CDR2 is SVGAGI. The CDR3 spans 15 residues. After removal of 6 bases from V and 0 bases from J, the junction contained 4 bases not matched to a gene. The Seattle site enrolled patients during active infection and followed them longitudinally. Profiling relied on immunoSEQ multiplex PCR, and the TCRdb table lists in-frame clones only, not all of them. The sample includes about 400,000 clones, 75% to 90% of them seen just once. The receptor's source is a woman aged 60-75 years with COVID-19, enrolled during active disease. The V gene is TRBV6-5, the J gene TRBJ2-1, with 8 bases fitting TRBD1. Material for sequencing was peripheral blood. The CDR3 nucleotides read TGTGCCAGCAGATCTGGACAGGGCTCCTACAATGAGCAGTTCTTC. It translates to CASRSGQGSYNEQFF.